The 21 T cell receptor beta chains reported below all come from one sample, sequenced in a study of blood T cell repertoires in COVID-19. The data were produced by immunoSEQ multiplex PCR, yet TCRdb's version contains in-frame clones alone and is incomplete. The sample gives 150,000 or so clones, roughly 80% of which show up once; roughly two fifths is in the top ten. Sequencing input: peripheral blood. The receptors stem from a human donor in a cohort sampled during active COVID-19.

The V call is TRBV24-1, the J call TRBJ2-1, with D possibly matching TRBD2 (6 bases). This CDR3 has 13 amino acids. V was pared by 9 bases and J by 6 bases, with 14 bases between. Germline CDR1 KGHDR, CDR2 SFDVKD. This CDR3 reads CATGDWRRNEQFF. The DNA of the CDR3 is TGTGCCACCGGGGACTGGCGACGCAATGAGCAGTTCTTC.

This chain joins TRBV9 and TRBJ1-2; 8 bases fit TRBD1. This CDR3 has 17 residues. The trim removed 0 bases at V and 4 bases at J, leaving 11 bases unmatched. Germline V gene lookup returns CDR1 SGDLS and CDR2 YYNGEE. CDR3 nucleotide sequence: TGTGCCAGCAGCGTAGAGAGGGGGACAGGCGACCGCTATGGCTACACCTTC. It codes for CASSVERGTGDRYGYTF.

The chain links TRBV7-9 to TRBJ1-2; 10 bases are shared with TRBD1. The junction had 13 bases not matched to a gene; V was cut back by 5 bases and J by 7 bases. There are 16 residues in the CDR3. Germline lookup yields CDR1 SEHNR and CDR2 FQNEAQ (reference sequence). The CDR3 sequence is CASSILSRQGAGGYTF. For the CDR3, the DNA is TGTGCCAGCAGCATTCTTTCGAGACAGGGGGCGGGTGGCTACACCTTC.

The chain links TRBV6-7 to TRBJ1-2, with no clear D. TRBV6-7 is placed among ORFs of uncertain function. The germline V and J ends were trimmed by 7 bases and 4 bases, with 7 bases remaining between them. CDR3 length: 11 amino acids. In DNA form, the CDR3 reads TGTGCCAGCATCCGTCCCTATGGCTACACCTTC. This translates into CASIRPYGYTF.

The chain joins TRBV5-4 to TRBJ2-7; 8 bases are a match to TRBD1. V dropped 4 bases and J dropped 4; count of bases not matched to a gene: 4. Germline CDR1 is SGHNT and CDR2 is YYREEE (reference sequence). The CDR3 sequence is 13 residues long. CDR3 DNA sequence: TGTGCCAGCAGCAAGGGACAGGCTTACGAGCAGTACTTC. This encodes CASSKGQAYEQYF. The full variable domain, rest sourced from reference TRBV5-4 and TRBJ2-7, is ETGVTQSPTHLIKTRGQQVTLRCSSQSGHNTVSWYQQALGQGPQFIFQYYREEENGRGNFPPRFSGLQFPNYSSELNVNALELDDSALYLCASSKGQAYEQYFGPGTRLTVT.

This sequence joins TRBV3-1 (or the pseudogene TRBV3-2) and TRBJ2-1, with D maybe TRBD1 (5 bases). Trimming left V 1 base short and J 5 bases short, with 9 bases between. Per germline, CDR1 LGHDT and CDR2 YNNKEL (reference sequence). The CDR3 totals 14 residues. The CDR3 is CASSQGTTNNEQFF. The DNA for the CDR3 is TGTGCCAGCAGCCAAGGGACAACGAACAATGAGCAGTTCTTC.

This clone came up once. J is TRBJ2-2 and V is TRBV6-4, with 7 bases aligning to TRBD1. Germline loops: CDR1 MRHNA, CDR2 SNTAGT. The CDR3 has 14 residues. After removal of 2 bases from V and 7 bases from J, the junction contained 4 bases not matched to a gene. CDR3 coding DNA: TGTGCCAGCAGTGACACCCAGGGGGTCGGGGAGCTGTTTTTT. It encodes CASSDTQGVGELFF.

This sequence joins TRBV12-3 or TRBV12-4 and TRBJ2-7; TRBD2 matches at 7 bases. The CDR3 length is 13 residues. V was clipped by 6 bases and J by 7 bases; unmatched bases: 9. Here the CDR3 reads CASSPGRGIEQYF. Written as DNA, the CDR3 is TGTGCCAGCAGCCCCGGGCGGGGGATTGAGCAGTACTTC.

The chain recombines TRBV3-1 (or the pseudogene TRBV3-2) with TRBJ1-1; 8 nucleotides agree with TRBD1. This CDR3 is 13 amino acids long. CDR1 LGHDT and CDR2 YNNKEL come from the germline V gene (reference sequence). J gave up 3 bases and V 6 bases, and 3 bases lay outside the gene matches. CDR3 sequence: CASSNRGDTEAFF. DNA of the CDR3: TGTGCCAGCAGTAACAGGGGGGACACTGAAGCTTTCTTT.

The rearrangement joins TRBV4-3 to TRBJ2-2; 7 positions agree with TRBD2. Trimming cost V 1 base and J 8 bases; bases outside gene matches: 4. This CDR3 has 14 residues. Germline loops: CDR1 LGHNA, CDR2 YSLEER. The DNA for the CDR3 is TGCGCCAGCAGCCAAGTAGGCGGGAGTGGGGAGCTGTTTTTT. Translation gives CASSQVGGSGELFF.

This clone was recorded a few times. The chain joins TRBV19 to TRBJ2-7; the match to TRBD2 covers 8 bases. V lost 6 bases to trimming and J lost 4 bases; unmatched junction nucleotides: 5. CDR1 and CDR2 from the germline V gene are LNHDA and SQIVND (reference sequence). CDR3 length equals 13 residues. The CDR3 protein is CASRRAGAYEQYF. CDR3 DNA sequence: TGTGCCAGTAGAAGAGCGGGGGCTTACGAGCAGTACTTC.

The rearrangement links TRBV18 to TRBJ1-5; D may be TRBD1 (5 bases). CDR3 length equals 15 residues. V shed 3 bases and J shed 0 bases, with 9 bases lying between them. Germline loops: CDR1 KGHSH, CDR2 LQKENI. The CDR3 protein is CASSPDTYSNQPQHF. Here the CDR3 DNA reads TGTGCCAGCTCACCGGACACATATAGCAATCAGCCCCAGCATTTT.

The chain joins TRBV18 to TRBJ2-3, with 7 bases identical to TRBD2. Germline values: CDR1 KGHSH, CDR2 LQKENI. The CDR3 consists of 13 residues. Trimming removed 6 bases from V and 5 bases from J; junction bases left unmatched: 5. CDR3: CASSEVAGDTQYF. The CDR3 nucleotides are TGTGCCAGCTCTGAAGTAGCGGGAGATACGCAGTATTTT.

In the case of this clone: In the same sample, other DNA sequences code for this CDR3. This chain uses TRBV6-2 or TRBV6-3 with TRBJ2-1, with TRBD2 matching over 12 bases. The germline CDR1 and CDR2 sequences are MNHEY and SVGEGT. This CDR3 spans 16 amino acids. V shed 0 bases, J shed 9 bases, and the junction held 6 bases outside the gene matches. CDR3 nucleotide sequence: TGTGCCAGCAGTTACTCGGGCCTAGCGGGGGGGGGTGAGCAGTTCTTC. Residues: CASSYSGLAGGGEQFF.

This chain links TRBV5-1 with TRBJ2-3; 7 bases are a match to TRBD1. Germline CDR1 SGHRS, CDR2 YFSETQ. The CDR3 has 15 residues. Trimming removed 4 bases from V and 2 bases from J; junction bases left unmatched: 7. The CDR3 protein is CASSPGTVITDTQYF. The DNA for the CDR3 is TGCGCCAGCAGCCCCGGGACAGTTATCACAGATACGCAGTATTTT. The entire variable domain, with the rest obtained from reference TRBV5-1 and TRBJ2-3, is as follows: KAGVTQTPRYLIKTRGQQVTLSCSPISGHRSVSWYQQTPGQGLQFLFEYFSETQRNKGNFPGRFSGRQFSNSRSEMNVSTLELGDSALYLCASSPGTVITDTQYFGPGTRLTVL.

The CDR3 loop is CASSPTTVPYYGYTF. The CDR3 DNA reads TGTGCCAGCAGTCCCACGACAGTCCCGTACTATGGCTACACCTTC. The chain couples TRBV6-6 to TRBJ1-2, with D possibly matching TRBD1 (5 bases). Germline loops: CDR1 MNHNY, CDR2 SVGAGI (reference sequence). The germline V and J ends were trimmed by 5 bases and 3 bases, with 16 bases remaining between them. The CDR3 runs 15 residues.

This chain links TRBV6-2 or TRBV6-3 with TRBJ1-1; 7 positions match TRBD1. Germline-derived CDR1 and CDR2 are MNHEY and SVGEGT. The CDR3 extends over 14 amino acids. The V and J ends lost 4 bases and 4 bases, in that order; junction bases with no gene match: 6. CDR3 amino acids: CASSFTGEATEAFF. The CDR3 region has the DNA TGTGCCAGCAGTTTCACAGGGGAGGCCACTGAAGCTTTCTTT.

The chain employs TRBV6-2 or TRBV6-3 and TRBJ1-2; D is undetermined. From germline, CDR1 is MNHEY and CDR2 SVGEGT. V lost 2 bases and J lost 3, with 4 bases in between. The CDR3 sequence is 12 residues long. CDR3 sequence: CASSYQYYGYTF. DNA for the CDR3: TGTGCCAGCAGTTACCAGTACTATGGCTACACCTTC.

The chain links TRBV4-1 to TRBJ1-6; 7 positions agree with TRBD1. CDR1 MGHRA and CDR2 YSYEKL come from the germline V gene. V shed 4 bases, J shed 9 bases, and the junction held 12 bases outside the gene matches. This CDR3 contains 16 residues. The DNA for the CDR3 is TGCGCCAGCAGCCTACTCCCGGGACAGCTAGGTTCACCCCTCCACTTT. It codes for CASSLLPGQLGSPLHF.

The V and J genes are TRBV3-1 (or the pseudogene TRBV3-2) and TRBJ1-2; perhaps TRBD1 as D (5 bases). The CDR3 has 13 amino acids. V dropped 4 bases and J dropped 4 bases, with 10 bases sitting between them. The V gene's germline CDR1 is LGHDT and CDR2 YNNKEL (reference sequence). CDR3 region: CASSPGVSYGYTF. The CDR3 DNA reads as TGTGCCAGCAGCCCGGGGGTCAGCTATGGCTACACCTTC.

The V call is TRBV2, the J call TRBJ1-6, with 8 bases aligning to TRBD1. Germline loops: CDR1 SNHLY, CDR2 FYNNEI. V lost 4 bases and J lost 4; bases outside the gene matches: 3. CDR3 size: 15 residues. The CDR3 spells CASSGGQAYNSPLHF. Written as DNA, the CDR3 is TGTGCCAGCAGTGGGGGACAGGCATATAATTCACCCCTCCACTTT.